These 7 T cell receptor beta chains originate from one sample sequenced in a study of shared clonotypes between healthy human individuals. Measured with immunoSEQ multiplex PCR; TCRdb has only the in-frame clones, and not every one. The sample lists about 1 million clones, roughly 70% occurring once. Sequencing input: memory CD4+ T cells sorted from blood. Subset denoted: CD45RA-negative fraction. The receptors stem from a man between 18 and 29 years old in good health.

The rearrangement links TRBV4-1 to TRBJ2-3, with 9 nucleotides matching TRBD2. The CDR3 consists of 18 residues. Per germline, CDR1 MGHRA and CDR2 YSYEKL. The V and J ends lost 2 bases and 4 bases, in that order; junction bases with no gene match: 13. CDR3 sequence (DNA): TGCGCCAGCAGCCAAAAGACGAATGGCGGCGGGAGGGCAGATACGCAGTATTTT. This encodes CASSQKTNGGGRADTQYF.

This rearrangement joins TRBV4-1 to TRBJ2-1; D is uncertain. Trimming took off 8 bases at V and 9 bases at J, with 11 bases between the two ends. The CDR3 runs 11 residues. Germline loops: CDR1 MGHRA, CDR2 YSYEKL. The CDR3 region has the DNA TGCGCCAGCGGGTCGTGGGGTGAGCAGTTCTTC. Translation gives CASGSWGEQFF.

The chain carries TRBV5-4 and TRBJ2-5; TRBD2 agrees at 12 bases. This CDR3 comprises 17 residues. From germline, CDR1 is SGHNT and CDR2 YYREEE (reference sequence). The trim removed 4 bases at V and 8 bases at J, leaving 15 bases unmatched. The CDR3 loop is CASSLKRLAGAVETQYF. Written as DNA, the CDR3 is TGTGCCAGCAGCCTTAAAAGACTAGCGGGGGCCGTAGAAACCCAGTACTTC. Based on the CDR3 plus reference TRBV5-4 and TRBJ2-5, the full variable domain is ETGVTQSPTHLIKTRGQQVTLRCSSQSGHNTVSWYQQALGQGPQFIFQYYREEENGRGNFPPRFSGLQFPNYSSELNVNALELDDSALYLCASSLKRLAGAVETQYFGPGTRLLVL.

V usage is TRBV7-2 and J usage is TRBJ2-5, with D maybe TRBD1 (6 bases). The V end was cut by 1 base, the J end by 3 bases, with 9 bases between. The CDR3 is 14 amino acids. CDR1 is SGHTA and CDR2 is FQGNSA in the germline V gene. CDR3 coding DNA: TGTGCCAGCAGCTTAGTTTGGACAGAAGAGACCCAGTACTTC. Amino acids: CASSLVWTEETQYF.

The V and J genes are TRBV5-1 and TRBJ2-2, with 7 bases lining up with TRBD1. Germline CDR1 and CDR2: SGHRS and YFSETQ. Germline trimming cut 4 bases from V and 2 bases from J; bases unmatched to any gene: 5. The CDR3 runs to 15 residues. DNA for the CDR3: TGCGCCAGCAGCCCTACAGGGGCAAACACCGGGGAGCTGTTTTTT. It specifies CASSPTGANTGELFF.

The chain couples TRBV7-2 to TRBJ2-7; TRBD2 matches 8 bases. V was pared by 5 bases and J by 1 base, with 4 bases of the junction left unmatched. Germline V gene sequence: CDR1 SGHTA, CDR2 FQGNSA. The CDR3 is made up of 14 amino acids. Here the CDR3 DNA reads TGTGCCAGCAGCCGTAGCGGGGCGTCCTACGAGCAGTACTTC. Protein sequence: CASSRSGASYEQYF.

The CDR3 region has the DNA TGTGCCAGCAGCCCGGGACTAGCGGGGGCCACAGATACGCAGTATTTT. Amino acids: CASSPGLAGATDTQYF. The rearrangement links TRBV11-3 to TRBJ2-3; 14 bases are a match to TRBD2. This CDR3 is 16 amino acids long. V dropped 5 bases and J dropped 2; count of bases not matched to a gene: 3. Germline CDR1 is SGHNT and CDR2 is YENEEA.